This T cell receptor beta chain was observed in a study of cytomegalovirus exposure and HLA in healthy donors. V lost 3 bases to trimming and J lost 5 bases; unmatched junction nucleotides: 5. The germline V gene has CDR1 LNHDA and CDR2 SQIVND (reference sequence). The CDR3 consists of 15 residues. Primers included in the PCR were 60 Vbeta and 13 Jbeta primers. The protocol was immunoSEQ multiplex PCR, while the TCRdb copy is restricted to in-frame clones and leaves out a portion. Of fewer than 200,000 clones detected, roughly 80% appear once; the ten largest clones hold 2% to 2.5%. Donors in the study were healthy people who gave bone marrow. Donors likely had unrecorded immune exposures despite being nominally healthy when sampled. This clone was found a few times.

The source of this sequence is a male donor in good health and CMV-seronegative. Sequenced material: PBMCs. The V call is TRBV19, the J call TRBJ2-3; 10 bases map to TRBD1. This chain's CDR3 is CASSIGQGVGDTQYF. DNA for the CDR3: TGTGCCAGTAGTATCGGACAGGGGGTAGGAGATACGCAGTATTTT. Variable domain in full (rest from reference TRBV19 and TRBJ2-3): DGGITQSPKYLFRKEGQNVTLSCEQNLNHDAMYWYRQDPGQGLRLIYYSQIVNDFQKGDIAEGYSVSREKKESFPLTVTSAQKNPTAFYLCASSIGQGVGDTQYFGPGTRLTVL.